This record concerns one TCR beta chain sequence. Its antigen specificity is not known. No clone much larger than this one lies a single base away; base qualities are absent. The sample belongs to a study of blood T cell repertoires in COVID-19 (TCRdb year 2020). In the study overall: The collaborator samples originated in the United States, Italy and Spain and spanned the acute and convalescent phases of COVID-19. The prospective study material was composed of cDNA or gDNA derived from T cells, B-cell-depleted T cells, or PBMCs. Deeply sampled blood TCRbeta repertoires from subjects exposed to, actively infected with, or recovered from COVID-19 were included in the dataset. The repertoires were made available in a free public database intended to serve as a resource for research on the immune response to SARS-CoV-2. The samples were drawn from the first 160 participants of the ongoing ImmuneRACE study and from roughly 1,300 subjects provided by 6 global collaborators. Sample metadata almost always included a de-identified subject ID, COVID-19 status, age in years and sex. Where HLA class I and class II types were available, the types were taken from metadata supplied by the sample provider, not from assay-based typing.

Another Seattle source contributed samples from volunteer blood donors who had recovered from COVID-19. The collaborating institutions used their own protocols to collect whole blood in K2EDTA tubes. For TCRbeta analysis, collaborator samples were shipped as frozen whole blood, as isolated PBMCs, or as DNA extracted from either sample type. TCRbeta CDR3 regions were amplified from genomic DNA by means of the immunoSEQ Assay, a bias-controlled multiplex PCR. The original pipeline was this. The number of nucleated cells in each sample was estimated by amplification of reference gene primers within the assay. To quantify the absolute abundance of each unique TCRbeta CDR3 rearrangement, sequence reads were collapsed and filtered. For each sample, productive Simpson clonality was calculated by taking the square root of Simpson's diversity index across productive rearrangements. The table comes from immuneACCESS by way of TCRdb, which keeps in-frame sequences with V and J called. Part of the clones is missing from these tables; in studies checked, under half for an unresolved V gene and the rest for unknown reasons. That table supplies the V and J calls and clone size; D and trimming were determined from the DNA. Within this sample are a few hundred thousand clones, with around 89% of them counted one time only. Of the sample, roughly 4% falls within the top ten clones.

Results and caveats for the whole study, not just this receptor: The amount of clinical and demographic metadata varied by source and participant and was provided uncurated.

The receptor was derived from a man in his sixties who had recovered from COVID-19. The sequenced sample was peripheral blood.

The DNA sequence is as follows: TGTGCCAGCAGTTACGCCGGCTCTGGAAACACCATATATTTT. Translated, it reads CASSYAGSGNTIYF. The chain is made from TRBV6-5 and TRBJ1-3; the D gene is unclear. The CDR3 starts with the cysteine, ends with the phenylalanine, and has 14 residues. Only the CDR3 DNA is retained, 42 bases long and in frame from the first base. V and J lose 2 bases and 0 bases, and a span of 5 bases separates them. From a lookup of the germline V gene, CDR1 and CDR2 are MNHEY and SVGAGI.